What follows are 27 T cell receptor beta chains derived from one specimen sequenced in a study of T-cell reconstitution after alpha-beta-depleted transplantation in children. Preparation of the TCRbeta library used unique molecular identifiers. TCRdb re-called the PCR reads through MiXCR, storing one row per CDR3 protein. This sample has about 980,000 distinct CDR3 sequences, with less than 30% found just once. The sample was PBMCs, mostly from graft donor cells, taken 360 days after TCRalphabeta/CD19-depleted stem cell transplant. These receptors were taken from a boy under two years old who had a stem cell transplant for SCID, so the T cells may come from the graft donor.

The rearrangement joins TRBV29-1 to TRBJ2-2; D uncertain. Trimming cost V 5 bases and J 1 base, with 8 bases left between them. The CDR3 length is 13 residues. Germline V gene sequence: CDR1 SQVTM, CDR2 ANQGSEA. The CDR3 reads CSVRTRNTGELFF. The CDR3 nucleotides are TGCAGCGTTAGGACGAGGAACACCGGGGAGCTGTTTTTT.

This chain joins TRBV12-3 or TRBV12-4 and TRBJ2-2, with 8 nucleotides matching TRBD1. The V segment lost 4 bases and the J segment 4 bases; nucleotides outside the gene matches: 8. CDR3 size: 16 residues. The CDR3 DNA sequence: TGTGCCAGCAGTTCTCCCCGGGACAGGCTCACCGGGGAGCTGTTTTTT. Its protein is CASSSPRDRLTGELFF.

This chain uses TRBV12-3 or TRBV12-4 with TRBJ2-1; tentatively, D is TRBD1 or TRBD2 (5 bases each). The CDR3 totals 12 residues. Trimming cost V 6 bases and J 8 bases, with 11 bases left between them. CDR3 DNA: TGTGCCAGCAGGGAACTGGGGGATGAGCAGTTCTTC. Translated: CASRELGDEQFF.

The rearrangement joins TRBV7-9 to TRBJ2-2; 7 bases match TRBD2. The CDR3 sequence is 15 residues long. Trimming took 5 bases from V and 5 from J; bases not matched to a gene: 8. Germline CDR1 and CDR2: SEHNR and FQNEAQ (reference sequence). The CDR3 DNA is TGTGCCAGCAGCCCTTCGGGACTACCAACCGGGGAGCTGTTTTTT. It codes for CASSPSGLPTGELFF.

The rearrangement links TRBV28 to TRBJ2-3; D assignment may be TRBD1 or TRBD2 (7 bases each). Trimming took off 2 bases at V and 3 bases at J, with 15 bases between the two ends. Germline CDR1 reads MDHEN; CDR2 reads SYDVKM. CDR3 length equals 16 residues. CDR3 region: CASSLRGDSPTDTQYF. The CDR3, as DNA: TGTGCCAGCAGTTTACGGGGGGACAGCCCAACAGATACGCAGTATTTT. Supplemented by reference TRBV28 and TRBJ2-3, the full variable domain reads DVKVTQSSRYLVKRTGEKVFLECVQDMDHENMFWYRQDPGLGLRLIYFSYDVKMKEKGDIPEGYSVSREKKERFSLILESASTNQTSMYLCASSLRGDSPTDTQYFGPGTRLTVL.

The V and J genes are TRBV6-1 and TRBJ1-6; D remains ambiguous. Germline loops: CDR1 MNHNS, CDR2 SASEGT. V dropped 6 bases and J dropped 14 bases, with 11 bases sitting between them. CDR3 length equals 11 residues. The CDR3 region has the DNA TGTGCCAGCAGCCTCGCATCGGCCCTCCACTTT. It codes for CASSLASALHF.

This chain uses TRBV4-2 with TRBJ2-1; 10 nucleotides agree with TRBD2. Unmatched junction bases numbered 5, after V lost 2 bases and J lost 7 bases. The CDR3 is made up of 15 amino acids. From germline, CDR1 is LGHNA and CDR2 YNFKEQ. The CDR3 nucleotides are TGTGCCAGCAGCCAACTAGCGGGGGCCGCAAATGAGCAGTTCTTC. Amino acids: CASSQLAGAANEQFF.

This clonotype was observed a few times. The V gene is TRBV29-1, the J gene TRBJ2-1; possibly TRBD2 for D (6 bases). Trimming cost V 0 bases and J 3 bases, with 21 bases left between them. This CDR3 contains 18 residues. Per the germline V gene, CDR1 is SQVTM and CDR2 is ANQGSEA. DNA of the CDR3: TGCAGCGTTGAAGATCGGGGAGGCAGGGCTTTGTTCTACAATGAGCAGTTCTTC. Its protein is CSVEDRGGRALFYNEQFF.

This clonotype was counted a few times. The V gene is TRBV5-1, the J gene TRBJ1-1; TRBD1 matches at 7 bases. The V and J ends lost 4 bases and 6 bases, in that order; junction bases with no gene match: 9. Germline CDR1 is SGHRS and CDR2 is YFSETQ. The CDR3 covers 14 residues. As DNA, the CDR3 is TGCGCCAGCAGCGGGGGACAGCTCGGGGCTGAAGCTTTCTTT. As protein: CASSGGQLGAEAFF. Full variable domain (rest looked up from reference TRBV5-1 and TRBJ1-1): KAGVTQTPRYLIKTRGQQVTLSCSPISGHRSVSWYQQTPGQGLQFLFEYFSETQRNKGNFPGRFSGRQFSNSRSEMNVSTLELGDSALYLCASSGGQLGAEAFFGQGTRLTVV.

This clonotype was counted between two and nine times. The rearrangement links TRBV6-5 to TRBJ2-7; 7 bases are shared with TRBD1. The V and J ends lost 3 bases and 2 bases, in that order; junction bases with no gene match: 7. The CDR3 spans 15 residues. Germline lookup yields CDR1 MNHEY and CDR2 SVGAGI. The CDR3 is CASSYRDSRTYEQYF. The DNA for the CDR3 is TGTGCCAGCAGTTATCGGGACAGTAGAACCTACGAGCAGTACTTC.

The chain has TRBV19 and TRBJ2-2; D unresolved. Trimming removed 1 base from V and 0 bases from J, with 6 bases in between. Per the germline V gene, CDR1 is LNHDA and CDR2 is SQIVND (reference sequence). The CDR3 extends over 15 amino acids. This CDR3 reads CASSIGLANTGELFF. The CDR3 nucleotides are TGTGCCAGTAGTATAGGGCTAGCGAACACCGGGGAGCTGTTTTTT.

The rearrangement uses TRBV4-2 and TRBJ2-1, with 9 nucleotides matching TRBD2. In germline, CDR1 is LGHNA, CDR2 YNFKEQ. The CDR3 contains 17 residues. V gave up 0 bases and J gave up 5 bases; unmatched junction bases: 8. The CDR3 loop is CASSQDPPSGEDNEQFF. The CDR3 DNA reads as TGTGCCAGCAGCCAAGACCCCCCTAGCGGGGAAGACAATGAGCAGTTCTTC.

This clonotype has just a few counts. The chain links TRBV28 to TRBJ2-2; 9 nucleotides match TRBD1. The germline CDR1 and CDR2 sequences are MDHEN and SYDVKM. V dropped 5 bases and J dropped 5; count of bases not matched to a gene: 6. This CDR3 is 15 amino acids long. Here the CDR3 DNA reads TGTGCCAGCAGTCACAGGGGGCGGGGGACCGGGGAGCTGTTTTTT. Protein sequence: CASSHRGRGTGELFF.

This clonotype has a single count. V and J are TRBV28 and TRBJ2-7; 15 nucleotides agree with TRBD2. The CDR3 covers 20 residues. Germline trimming cut 1 base from V and 1 base from J; bases unmatched to any gene: 11. CDR1 MDHEN and CDR2 SYDVKM come from the germline V gene. CDR3 DNA sequence: TGTGCCAGCAGTTTATACCGCCAGGGACTAGCGGGGGGCTTATCCTACGAGCAGTACTTC. It encodes CASSLYRQGLAGGLSYEQYF.

The rearrangement links TRBV2 to TRBJ2-1; the match to TRBD1 covers 9 bases. The junction had 12 bases not matched to a gene; V was cut back by 1 base and J by 8 bases. The CDR3 loop spans 17 amino acids. The germline V gene encodes CDR1 SNHLY and CDR2 FYNNEI. The chain's CDR3 is CASSEDLTGTGLYEQFF. The CDR3 DNA reads TGTGCCAGCAGTGAAGACTTGACCGGGACAGGGCTTTATGAGCAGTTCTTC.

The rearrangement joins TRBV2 to TRBJ1-6, with unresolved D. The CDR3 extends over 16 amino acids. V shed 1 base and J shed 9 bases, with 16 bases lying between them. CDR1 and CDR2 (germline): SNHLY, FYNNEI. The CDR3 coding sequence is TGTGCCAGCAGTGAAGGACTCGTCCAAGGAGGTTCACCCCTCCACTTT. Translated, it gives CASSEGLVQGGSPLHF.

The table lists this clonotype with a few counts. This rearrangement joins TRBV5-5 to TRBJ1-1, with no clear D. The germline V gene has CDR1 SGHKS and CDR2 YYEKEE (reference sequence). The CDR3 is 13 amino acids. The CDR3 coding sequence is TGTGCGGGCGGGGTTCGTGGGAACACTGAAGCTTTCTTT. Its translation is CAGGVRGNTEAFF.

This clonotype came up a few times. This rearrangement joins TRBV9 to TRBJ2-1; D not resolved. Trimming took 4 bases from V and 9 from J, leaving 14 bases between them. The CDR3 has 13 residues. Germline CDR1 is SGDLS and CDR2 is YYNGEE. CDR3 sequence reads: CASSPRLGTEQFF. The CDR3 DNA is TGTGCCAGCAGCCCACGTTTGGGTACTGAGCAGTTCTTC.

This clonotype appeared a few times. The chain recombines TRBV12-3 or TRBV12-4 with TRBJ2-7, with D possibly being TRBD1 (5 bases). Trimming left V 1 base short and J 5 bases short, with 9 bases between. The CDR3 consists of 13 residues. The CDR3 DNA reads TGTGCCAGCAGTTTAGGCAGGGCTAACGAGCAGTACTTC. This gives the protein CASSLGRANEQYF.

V usage is TRBV7-3 and J usage is TRBJ2-3; 7 bases agree with TRBD2. The CDR3 has 19 amino acids. Germline V CDR1 and CDR2: SGHTA, FQGTGA. Trimming removed 1 base from V and 0 bases from J; junction bases left unmatched: 13. The chain's CDR3 is CASSLMVTSSGPSTDTQYF. CDR3 coding DNA: TGTGCCAGCAGCTTAATGGTGACTAGCAGCGGCCCCAGCACAGATACGCAGTATTTT.

V usage is TRBV12-3 or TRBV12-4 and J usage is TRBJ2-3; no reliable D call. This CDR3 contains 15 residues. Trimming took 6 bases from V and 0 from J, leaving 13 bases between them. The DNA for the CDR3 is TGTGCCAGCAGCCGAACTCGTGCTAGCACAGATACGCAGTATTTT. Encoded protein: CASSRTRASTDTQYF.

The chain employs TRBV6-5 and TRBJ2-7; possibly TRBD1 for D (6 bases). This CDR3 contains 16 residues. The V and J ends lost 2 bases and 9 bases respectively, with 23 bases between them. Germline CDR1 MNHEY, CDR2 SVGAGI. CDR3 loop: CASSYEPGTPATVQYF. In nucleotides, the CDR3 is TGTGCCAGCAGTTACGAGCCCGGGACACCGGCTACGGTGCAGTACTTC.

V and J are TRBV7-8 and TRBJ2-7; 7 bases map to TRBD1. This CDR3 is built from 16 residues. Germline CDR1 SGHVS, CDR2 FQNEAQ. The trim removed 5 bases at V and 2 bases at J, leaving 12 bases unmatched. The CDR3 sequence: CASSGRTGTDTYEQYF. The CDR3 region has the DNA TGTGCCAGCAGCGGCCGGACCGGGACAGACACCTACGAGCAGTACTTC.

This sequence joins TRBV5-1 and TRBJ2-2; D is perhaps TRBD2 (5 bases). V shed 4 bases and J shed 3 bases, with 7 bases lying between them. This CDR3 has 13 amino acids. CDR1 and CDR2 from the germline V gene are SGHRS and YFSETQ. CDR3 protein: CASSRGHTGELFF. CDR3 sequence (DNA): TGCGCCAGCAGCCGGGGTCACACCGGGGAGCTGTTTTTT.

J is TRBJ1-1 and V is TRBV29-1; 7 bases match TRBD1. From germline, CDR1 is SQVTM and CDR2 ANQGSEA. The CDR3 spans 13 residues. J was trimmed by 5 bases and V by 4 bases; bases with no gene match: 7. Here the CDR3 DNA reads TGCAGCGTTGGTCCAGGGGGGGTTACTGAAGCTTTCTTT. It codes for CSVGPGGVTEAFF. Full variable domain (missing parts from reference TRBV29-1 and TRBJ1-1): SAVISQKPSRDICQRGTSLTIQCQVDSQVTMMFWYRQQPGQSLTLIATANQGSEATYESGFVIDKFPISRPNLTFSTLTVSNMSPEDSSIYLCSVGPGGVTEAFFGQGTRLTVV.

J is TRBJ2-1 and V is TRBV6-2 or TRBV6-3; D ambiguous. This CDR3 is built from 13 residues. The V end was cut by 3 bases, the J end by 3 bases, with 6 bases between. Germline CDR1 and CDR2: MNHEY and SVGEGT. The CDR3 DNA is TGTGCCAGCAGTTATCTGGGCTACAATGAGCAGTTCTTC. This translates into CASSYLGYNEQFF.

The gene calls are TRBV18 and TRBJ2-2; no clear D. CDR1 and CDR2 from the germline V gene are KGHSH and LQKENI. The V gene lost 3 bases and the J gene lost 0 bases, with 14 bases spanning the gap. This CDR3 spans 17 amino acids. CDR3 protein: CASSPRGRGSNTGELFF. The CDR3 nucleotides read TGTGCCAGCTCACCCCGAGGTCGTGGATCGAACACCGGGGAGCTGTTTTTT.